This TCR beta chain was documented in a study of blood T cell repertoires in COVID-19. Study overall: Donors in the United States, Italy and Spain gave samples during acute or convalescent COVID-19.

The age range of participants was about 18 to 95 years, with residence in about 25 US areas. Participants were placed into cohorts based on the clinical history they reported. The CDR3 is 14 amino acids. V lost 0 bases and J lost 9; bases outside the gene matches: 6. Germline CDR1 and CDR2: SQVTM and ANQGSEA. Produced via immunoSEQ multiplex PCR; TCRdb's table is partial and in-frame only. Of around 310,000 clones in the sample, about 89% were seen once. Input material: PBMCs or T cells enriched from blood (not recorded which). The receptor was derived from a woman aged 40 to 50 who had recovered from COVID-19. The J gene is TRBJ2-1, the V gene TRBV29-1; 9 nucleotides line up with TRBD2. In DNA, the CDR3 is TGCAGCGTTGAAGATTGGGCTAGCGGGGTTGAGCAGTTCTTC. Translating it yields CSVEDWASGVEQFF.